A selection of T cell receptor beta chains follows, all from one sample in a study of shared clonotypes between healthy human individuals. Using immunoSEQ multiplex PCR, the repertoire was profiled, and TCRdb retains in-frame clones only, with some absent. This repertoire shows around 2.1 million clones, more than 85% found once; its top ten account for more than 1.5%. Sequencing was performed on naive CD8+ T cells from PBMCs. The receptors here all came from a man aged 18 to 30 in good health. Some clones in this sample may be carry-over from other donors' samples. The CDR3 runs from the conserved cysteine through the conserved F or W. Each record gives: CDR3 protein, D gene, J gene, CDR3 length, V gene. A D gene is named only where the DNA matches it firmly.

CDR3aa: CASSEGGGETQYF
d_gene: -
j_gene: TRBJ2-5
len: 13
v_gene: TRBV25-1

CDR3aa: CASSLGTGPLNEQFF
d_gene: -
j_gene: TRBJ2-1
len: 15
v_gene: TRBV13

CDR3aa: CASSARQGARTGELFF
d_gene: TRBD1
j_gene: TRBJ2-2
len: 16
v_gene: TRBV19

CDR3aa: CASTAGDPYEQYF
d_gene: TRBD2
j_gene: TRBJ2-7
len: 13
v_gene: TRBV5-5

CDR3aa: CASSMGGTEAFF
d_gene: -
j_gene: TRBJ1-1
len: 12
v_gene: TRBV19

CDR3aa: CASSLLAGEYEQYF
d_gene: TRBD2
j_gene: TRBJ2-7
len: 14
v_gene: TRBV27

CDR3aa: CASSQEGTGASYEQYF
d_gene: TRBD1
j_gene: -
len: 16
v_gene: TRBV4-3

CDR3aa: CASSSYQPGLAGYEQYF
d_gene: TRBD2
j_gene: TRBJ2-7
len: 17
v_gene: TRBV7-9

CDR3aa: CASSIESGTEYEQYF
d_gene: TRBD1
j_gene: TRBJ2-7
len: 15
v_gene: TRBV27

CDR3aa: CASSLEVRGSGNTIYF
d_gene: -
j_gene: TRBJ1-3
len: 16
v_gene: TRBV28

CDR3aa: CASPVLGARDTQYF
d_gene: -
j_gene: TRBJ2-3
len: 14
v_gene: TRBV27

CDR3aa: CASSNRDYLRDEQFF
d_gene: TRBD2
j_gene: TRBJ2-1
len: 15
v_gene: TRBV28

CDR3aa: CASSRDREGEKLFF
d_gene: TRBD1
j_gene: TRBJ1-4
len: 14
v_gene: TRBV5-1

CDR3aa: CSVDYGRATDTQYF
d_gene: TRBD2
j_gene: TRBJ2-3
len: 14
v_gene: TRBV29-1

CDR3aa: CASAIEGALPYEQYF
d_gene: -
j_gene: TRBJ2-7
len: 15
v_gene: TRBV27

CDR3aa: CASSAGQHTEAFF
d_gene: TRBD1
j_gene: TRBJ1-1
len: 13
v_gene: TRBV19

CDR3aa: CSVEADQYEQYF
d_gene: -
j_gene: TRBJ2-7
len: 12
v_gene: TRBV29-1